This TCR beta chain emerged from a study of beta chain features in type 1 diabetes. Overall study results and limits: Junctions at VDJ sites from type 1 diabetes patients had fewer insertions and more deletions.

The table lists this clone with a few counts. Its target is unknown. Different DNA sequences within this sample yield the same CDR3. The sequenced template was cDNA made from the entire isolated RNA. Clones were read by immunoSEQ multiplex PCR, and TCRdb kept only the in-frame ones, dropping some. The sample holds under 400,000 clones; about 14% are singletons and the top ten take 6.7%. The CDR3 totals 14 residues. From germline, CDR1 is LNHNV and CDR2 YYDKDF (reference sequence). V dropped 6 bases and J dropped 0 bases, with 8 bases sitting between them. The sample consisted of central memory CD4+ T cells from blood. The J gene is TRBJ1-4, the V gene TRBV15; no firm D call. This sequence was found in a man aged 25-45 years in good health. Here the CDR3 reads CATSRAATNEKLFF. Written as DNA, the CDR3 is TGTGCCACCAGTAGGGCAGCAACTAATGAAAAACTGTTTTTT.